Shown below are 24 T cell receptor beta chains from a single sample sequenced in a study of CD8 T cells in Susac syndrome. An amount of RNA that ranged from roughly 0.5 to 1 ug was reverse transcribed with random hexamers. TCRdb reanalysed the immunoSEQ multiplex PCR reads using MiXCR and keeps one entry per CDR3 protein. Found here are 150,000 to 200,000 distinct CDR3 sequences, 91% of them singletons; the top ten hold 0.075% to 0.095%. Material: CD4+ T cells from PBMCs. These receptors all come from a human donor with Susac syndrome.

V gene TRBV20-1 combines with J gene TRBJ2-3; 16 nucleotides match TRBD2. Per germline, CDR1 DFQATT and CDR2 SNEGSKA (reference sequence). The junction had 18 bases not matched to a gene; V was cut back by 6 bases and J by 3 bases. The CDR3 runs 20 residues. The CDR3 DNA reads TGCAGTGCCAAAGGGACTAGCGGGAGGGCCCTCGGTGGTACAACAGATACGCAGTATTTT. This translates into CSAKGTSGRALGGTTDTQYF.

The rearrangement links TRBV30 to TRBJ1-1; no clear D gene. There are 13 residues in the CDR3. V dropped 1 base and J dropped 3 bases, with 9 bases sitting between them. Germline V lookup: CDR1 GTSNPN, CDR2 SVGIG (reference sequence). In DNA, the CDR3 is TGTGCCTGGAGTGGAAGTCGGGACACTGAAGCTTTCTTT. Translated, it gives CAWSGSRDTEAFF.

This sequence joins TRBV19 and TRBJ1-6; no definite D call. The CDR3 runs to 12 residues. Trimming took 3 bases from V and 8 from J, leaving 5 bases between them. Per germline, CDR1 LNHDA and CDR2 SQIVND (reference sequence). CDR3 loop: CASSISDSPLHF. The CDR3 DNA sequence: TGTGCCAGTAGTATTTCGGATTCACCCCTCCACTTT.

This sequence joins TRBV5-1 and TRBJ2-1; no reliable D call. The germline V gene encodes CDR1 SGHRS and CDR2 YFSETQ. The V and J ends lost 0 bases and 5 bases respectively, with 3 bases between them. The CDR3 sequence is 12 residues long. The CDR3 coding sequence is TGCGCCAGCAGCTTGGGTCACAATGAGCAGTTCTTC. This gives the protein CASSLGHNEQFF. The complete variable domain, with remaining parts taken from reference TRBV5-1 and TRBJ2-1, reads KAGVTQTPRYLIKTRGQQVTLSCSPISGHRSVSWYQQTPGQGLQFLFEYFSETQRNKGNFPGRFSGRQFSNSRSEMNVSTLELGDSALYLCASSLGHNEQFFGPGTRLTVL.

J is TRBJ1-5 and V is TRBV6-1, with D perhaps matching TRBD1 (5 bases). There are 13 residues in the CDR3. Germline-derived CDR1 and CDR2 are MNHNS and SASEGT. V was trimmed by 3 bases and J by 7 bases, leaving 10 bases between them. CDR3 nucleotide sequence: TGTGCCAGCAGTGACCGGGGGTGGCAGCCCCAGCATTTT. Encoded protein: CASSDRGWQPQHF.

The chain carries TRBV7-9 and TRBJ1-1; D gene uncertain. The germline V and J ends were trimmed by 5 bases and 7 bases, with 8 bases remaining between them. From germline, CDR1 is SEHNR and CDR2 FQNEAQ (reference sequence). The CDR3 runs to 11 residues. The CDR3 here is CASSRNHEAFF. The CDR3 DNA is TGTGCCAGCAGCAGAAATCATGAAGCTTTCTTT.

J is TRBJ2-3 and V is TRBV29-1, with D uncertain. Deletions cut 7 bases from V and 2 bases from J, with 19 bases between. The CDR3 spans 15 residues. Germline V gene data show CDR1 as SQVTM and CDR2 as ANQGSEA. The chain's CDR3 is CSATLAVESTDTQYF. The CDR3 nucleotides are TGCAGCGCCACCCTGGCGGTCGAGTCCACAGATACGCAGTATTTT.

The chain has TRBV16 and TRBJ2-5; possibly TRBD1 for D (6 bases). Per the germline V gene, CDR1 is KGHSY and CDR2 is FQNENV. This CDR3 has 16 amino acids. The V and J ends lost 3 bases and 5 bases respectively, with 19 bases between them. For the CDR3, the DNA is TGTGCCAGCAGCCAGTATGCCGGGACATACGTGGAGACCCAGTACTTC. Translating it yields CASSQYAGTYVETQYF.

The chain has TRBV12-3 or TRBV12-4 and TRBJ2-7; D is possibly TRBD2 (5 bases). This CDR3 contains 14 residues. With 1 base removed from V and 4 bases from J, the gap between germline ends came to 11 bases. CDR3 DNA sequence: TGTGCCAGCAGTTTAGGAGGGTCTGTATACGAGCAGTACTTC. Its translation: CASSLGGSVYEQYF.

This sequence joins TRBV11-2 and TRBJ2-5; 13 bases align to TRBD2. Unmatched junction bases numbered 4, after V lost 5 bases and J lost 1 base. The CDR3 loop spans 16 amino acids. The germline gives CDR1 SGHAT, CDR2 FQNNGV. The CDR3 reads CASSPGLAGPQETQYF. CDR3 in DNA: TGTGCCAGCAGCCCGGGACTAGCGGGGCCCCAAGAGACCCAGTACTTC.

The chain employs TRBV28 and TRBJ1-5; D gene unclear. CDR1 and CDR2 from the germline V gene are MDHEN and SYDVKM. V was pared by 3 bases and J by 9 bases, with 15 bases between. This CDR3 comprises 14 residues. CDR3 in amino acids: CASSLFGRQGPQHF. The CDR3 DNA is TGTGCCAGCAGTTTGTTCGGGCGGCAAGGGCCCCAGCATTTT.

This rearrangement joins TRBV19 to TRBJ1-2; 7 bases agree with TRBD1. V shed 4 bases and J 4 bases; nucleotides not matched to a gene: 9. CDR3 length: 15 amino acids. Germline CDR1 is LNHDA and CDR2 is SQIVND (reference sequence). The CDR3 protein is CASSTAGTERYGYTF. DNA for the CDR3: TGTGCCAGTAGTACCGCCGGGACAGAGCGCTATGGCTACACCTTC.

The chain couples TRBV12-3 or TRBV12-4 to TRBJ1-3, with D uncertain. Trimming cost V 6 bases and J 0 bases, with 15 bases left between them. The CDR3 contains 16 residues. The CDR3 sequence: CASSPGDMISGNTIYF. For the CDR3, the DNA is TGTGCCAGCAGCCCCGGGGATATGATCTCTGGAAACACCATATATTTT.

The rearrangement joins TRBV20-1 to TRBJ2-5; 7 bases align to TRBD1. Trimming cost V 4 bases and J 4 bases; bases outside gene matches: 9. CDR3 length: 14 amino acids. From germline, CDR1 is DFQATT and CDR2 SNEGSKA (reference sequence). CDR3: CSAITGAIGETQYF. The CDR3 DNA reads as TGCAGTGCTATAACAGGGGCTATAGGAGAGACCCAGTACTTC.

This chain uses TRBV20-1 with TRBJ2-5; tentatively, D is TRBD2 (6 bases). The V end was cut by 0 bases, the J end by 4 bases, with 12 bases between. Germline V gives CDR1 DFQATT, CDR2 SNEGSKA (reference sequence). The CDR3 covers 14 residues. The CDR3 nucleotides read TGCAGTGCTAGAGACTTCGCGGGACTAGAGACCCAGTACTTC. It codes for CSARDFAGLETQYF.

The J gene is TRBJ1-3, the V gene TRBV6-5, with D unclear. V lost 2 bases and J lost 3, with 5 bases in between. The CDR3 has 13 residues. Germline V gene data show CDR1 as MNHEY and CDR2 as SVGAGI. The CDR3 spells CASSYRDGNTIYF. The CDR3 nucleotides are TGTGCCAGCAGTTACAGGGATGGAAACACCATATATTTT.

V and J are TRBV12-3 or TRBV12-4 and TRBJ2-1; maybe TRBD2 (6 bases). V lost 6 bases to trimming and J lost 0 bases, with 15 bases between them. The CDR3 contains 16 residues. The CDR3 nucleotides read TGTGCCAGCAGCCGGGGGTCCGGAAGCTCCTACAATGAGCAGTTCTTC. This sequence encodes CASSRGSGSSYNEQFF.

Here the CDR3 reads CASSLLLDRVYEQYF. In DNA, the CDR3 is TGCGCCAGCAGCTTGTTGTTAGACAGGGTCTACGAGCAGTACTTC. V and J are TRBV5-1 and TRBJ2-7; 7 bases align to TRBD1. Germline V gene lookup returns CDR1 SGHRS and CDR2 YFSETQ. The J segment lost 3 bases and the V segment lost 1 base, leaving 7 bases of the junction unmatched. The CDR3 runs 15 residues. The full variable domain, its missing parts supplied by reference TRBV5-1 and TRBJ2-7, is KAGVTQTPRYLIKTRGQQVTLSCSPISGHRSVSWYQQTPGQGLQFLFEYFSETQRNKGNFPGRFSGRQFSNSRSEMNVSTLELGDSALYLCASSLLLDRVYEQYFGPGTRLTVT.

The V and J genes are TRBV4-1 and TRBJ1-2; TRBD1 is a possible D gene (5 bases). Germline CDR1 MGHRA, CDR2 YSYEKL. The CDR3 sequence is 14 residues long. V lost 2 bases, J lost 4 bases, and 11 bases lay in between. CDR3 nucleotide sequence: TGCGCCAGCAGCCAATCGGGACTCAGCTATGGCTACACCTTC. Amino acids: CASSQSGLSYGYTF.

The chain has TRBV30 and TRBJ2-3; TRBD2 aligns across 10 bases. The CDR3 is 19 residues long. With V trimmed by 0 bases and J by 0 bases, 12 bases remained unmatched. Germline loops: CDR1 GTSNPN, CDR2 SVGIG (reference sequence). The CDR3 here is CAWSVGRTSGKTSTDTQYF. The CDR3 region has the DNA TGTGCCTGGAGTGTAGGTCGGACTAGCGGTAAGACTAGCACAGATACGCAGTATTTT.

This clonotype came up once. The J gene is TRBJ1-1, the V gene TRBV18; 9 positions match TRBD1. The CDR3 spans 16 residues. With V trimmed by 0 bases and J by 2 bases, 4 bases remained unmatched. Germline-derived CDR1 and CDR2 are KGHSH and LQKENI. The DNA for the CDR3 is TGTGCCAGCTCACCACCCGGGACAGGGATAAACACTGAAGCTTTCTTT. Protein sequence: CASSPPGTGINTEAFF. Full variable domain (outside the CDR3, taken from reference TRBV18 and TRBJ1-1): NAGVMQNPRHLVRRRGQEARLRCSPMKGHSHVYWYRQLPEEGLKFMVYLQKENIIDESGMPKERFSAEFPKEGPSILRIQQVVRGDSAAYFCASSPPGTGINTEAFFGQGTRLTVV.

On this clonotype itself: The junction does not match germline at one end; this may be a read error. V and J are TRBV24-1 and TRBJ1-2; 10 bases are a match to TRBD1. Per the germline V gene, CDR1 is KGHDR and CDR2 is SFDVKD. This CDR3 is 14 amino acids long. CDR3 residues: CATSDQHRDRGFLF. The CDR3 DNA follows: TGTGCCACCAGTGATCAACACCGGGACAGGGGATTCCTCTTC.

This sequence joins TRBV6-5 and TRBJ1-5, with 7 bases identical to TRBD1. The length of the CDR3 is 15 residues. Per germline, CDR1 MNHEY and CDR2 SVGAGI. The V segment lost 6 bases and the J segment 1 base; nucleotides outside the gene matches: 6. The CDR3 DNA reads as TGTGCCAGCAGCACGACAGGGTGGAGCAATCAGCCCCAGCATTTT. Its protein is CASSTTGWSNQPQHF.

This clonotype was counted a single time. Here the CDR3 reads CASSPPGTPLYEQYF. The DNA of the CDR3 is TGTGCCAGCTCACCACCTGGGACACCCTTATACGAGCAGTACTTC. The rearrangement links TRBV18 to TRBJ2-7; D is possibly TRBD1 (6 bases). Germline V lookup: CDR1 KGHSH, CDR2 LQKENI. CDR3 length: 15 amino acids. Trimming removed 0 bases at V and 4 bases at J, with 13 bases between. Filled out from reference TRBV18 and TRBJ2-7, the complete variable domain reads NAGVMQNPRHLVRRRGQEARLRCSPMKGHSHVYWYRQLPEEGLKFMVYLQKENIIDESGMPKERFSAEFPKEGPSILRIQQVVRGDSAAYFCASSPPGTPLYEQYFGPGTRLTVT.